This entry features one T cell receptor beta chain sequence. Its antigen is not known. Just one base apart from a much larger clone, this may be a read error. The V end lost 1 base, the J end lost 6 bases, and 9 bases lay between the germline ends. Germline CDR1 MGHDK, CDR2 SYGVNS. CDR3 length equals 13 residues. This entry belongs to a study of blood T cells in healthy people across ages. Using a J-beta primer mix together with a sample-barcoded 5' primer, a second PCR was run for about 6 to 12 cycles. With 12 random nucleotides, a template-switch adaptor tagged each individual cDNA molecule. TCRdb recomputed calls from the 5' RACE reads with MiXCR, one row per CDR3 protein. The sample has around 850,000 distinct CDR3 sequences, 35% to 40% seen once. Whole-study findings and limits: The fall in TCR beta diversity per million T cells was roughly linear with age. Higher diversity and more naive CD4+ cells were features of long-lived donors, compared to aged donors.

The chain uses TRBV25-1 and TRBJ1-2; unclear D gene. This TCR was recovered from a man aged 18 to 30 in good health. Sequencing was performed on blood. The CDR3 here is CASSELQSHGYTF. In nucleotides, the CDR3 is TGTGCCAGCAGTGAATTACAGAGTCATGGCTACACCTTC.